These 29 T cell receptor beta chains were sequenced from one sample in a study of T cell repertoires in cytomegalovirus infection. These receptors' targets are unknown. A single record per CDR3 protein comes from TCRdb applying MiXCR to the reads. This sample yields over 250,000 distinct CDR3 sequences, of which 20% to 25% are seen a single time; roughly 19% belongs to the top ten. The sequencing used cultured PBMCs, collected from culture after CMV antigen stimulation. Every receptor here comes from a human donor in good health (CMV status not recorded). Some clones in this sample may be carry-over from other donors' samples.

This clonotype was seen only a few times. V is TRBV4-1 and J is TRBJ1-2; D not certain. Germline V gives CDR1 MGHRA, CDR2 YSYEKL. The CDR3 loop spans 15 amino acids. Trimming took off 1 base at V and 2 bases at J, with 11 bases between the two ends. The DNA for the CDR3 is TGCGCCAGCAGCCAAGCTGGAAACGACAACTATGGCTACACCTTC. This encodes CASSQAGNDNYGYTF.

This clonotype was detected a few times. This chain links TRBV6-2 or TRBV6-3 with TRBJ2-1, with D maybe TRBD2 (6 bases). The V end lost 7 bases, the J end lost 8 bases, and 18 bases lay between the germline ends. The germline V gene has CDR1 MNHEY and CDR2 SVGEGT. CDR3 length: 14 residues. As DNA, the CDR3 is TGTGCCAGCACGCCGGAGGGGCTAGGGGATGAGCAGTTCTTC. Translation: CASTPEGLGDEQFF.

The chain is built from TRBV24-1 and TRBJ2-5; 7 bases are shared with TRBD1. This CDR3 has 15 residues. Germline CDR1 KGHDR, CDR2 SFDVKD. The J segment lost 1 base and the V segment lost 3 bases, leaving 4 bases of the junction unmatched. The CDR3 loop is CATSDNRGSQETQYF. The CDR3 coding sequence is TGTGCCACCAGTGATAACAGGGGTTCCCAAGAGACCCAGTACTTC.

The V gene is TRBV19, the J gene TRBJ2-3, with TRBD2 matching 13 bases. Germline V gene lookup returns CDR1 LNHDA and CDR2 SQIVND (reference sequence). Losses at the gene ends were 6 bases for V and 3 bases for J; bases not matched to a gene: 18. The length of the CDR3 is 20 residues. CDR3 in DNA: TGTGCCAGTAGCTCAGGGGCGCCGGGACTAGCGGGATTCCGAACAGATACGCAGTATTTT. Its translation is CASSSGAPGLAGFRTDTQYF. The full variable domain, rest sourced from reference TRBV19 and TRBJ2-3, is DGGITQSPKYLFRKEGQNVTLSCEQNLNHDAMYWYRQDPGQGLRLIYYSQIVNDFQKGDIAEGYSVSREKKESFPLTVTSAQKNPTAFYLCASSSGAPGLAGFRTDTQYFGPGTRLTVL.

Ten or more counts support this clonotype. The rearrangement joins TRBV6-1 to TRBJ1-1; 7 bases fit TRBD1. Germline trimming cut 11 bases from V and 11 bases from J; bases unmatched to any gene: 14. The CDR3 totals 12 residues. Germline loops: CDR1 MNHNS, CDR2 SASEGT. As DNA, the CDR3 is TGTGCCGGGGGTTCAGGGGGTAATCGGGCTTTCTTT. Translated, it gives CAGGSGGNRAFF.

V and J are TRBV12-3 or TRBV12-4 and TRBJ1-3, with 7 bases that match TRBD1. Germline trimming cut 3 bases from V and 0 bases from J; bases unmatched to any gene: 5. This CDR3 is built from 16 residues. This CDR3 is CASSFSAGGSGNTIYF. In nucleotides, the CDR3 is TGTGCCAGCAGTTTTAGTGCAGGGGGCTCTGGAAACACCATATATTTT.

The chain is built from TRBV6-2 or TRBV6-3 and TRBJ2-7; no definite D call. V lost 0 bases, J lost 4 bases, and 7 bases lay in between. CDR3 length: 13 residues. The germline V gene encodes CDR1 MNHEY and CDR2 SVGEGT. The DNA for the CDR3 is TGTGCCAGCAGTTACTCGGGTTTTTACGAGCAGTACGTC. Translating it yields CASSYSGFYEQYV.

This clonotype was counted only a few times. The chain joins TRBV10-3 to TRBJ1-2; no clear D gene. This CDR3 region has 14 residues. In germline, CDR1 is ENHRY, CDR2 SYGVKD. Trimming removed 0 bases from V and 4 bases from J, with 9 bases in between. The CDR3 DNA follows: TGTGCCATCAGTGAGTCGTCAGTGAGCTATGGCTACACCTTC. Amino acid sequence: CAISESSVSYGYTF.

This clonotype was found a few times. The rearrangement uses TRBV7-9 and TRBJ1-2, with D perhaps TRBD1 (5 bases). CDR1 is SEHNR, CDR2 FQNEAQ, per germline (reference sequence). The V and J ends lost 1 base and 12 bases respectively, with 9 bases between them. The CDR3 covers 11 residues. The CDR3 nucleotides read TGTGCCAGCAGCTTAGTGGGAGGGGACACCTTC. It translates to CASSLVGGDTF.

This clonotype turned up a few times. CDR3: CAISDAITYEQYV. CDR3 DNA: TGTGCCATCAGTGACGCGATTACCTACGAGCAGTACGTC. V is TRBV10-3 and J is TRBJ2-7; D call uncertain. From germline, CDR1 is ENHRY and CDR2 SYGVKD. V shed 3 bases and J shed 2 bases, with 8 bases lying between them. CDR3 size: 13 residues.

This clonotype came up a few times. The V gene is TRBV12-3 or TRBV12-4, the J gene TRBJ2-5; 8 positions match TRBD2. The CDR3 is made up of 16 amino acids. J gave up 5 bases and V 3 bases, and 11 bases lay outside the gene matches. The CDR3, as DNA: TGTGCCAGCAGTTTCCGGACGGGAGGGCCCTCGGAGACCCAGTACTTC. It is translated as CASSFRTGGPSETQYF.

The chain employs TRBV7-6 and TRBJ1-1; D perhaps matches TRBD1 (5 bases). V lost 5 bases, J lost 6 bases, and 13 bases lay in between. Germline CDR1 and CDR2: SGHVS and FNYEAQ. This CDR3 comprises 13 residues. CDR3 protein: CASSDRRGAEAFF. CDR3 DNA sequence: TGTGCCAGCAGCGACCGAAGAGGGGCTGAAGCTTTCTTT. Variable domain in full (rest from reference TRBV7-6 and TRBJ1-1): GAGVSQSPRYKVTKRGQDVALRCDPISGHVSLYWYRQALGQGPEFLTYFNYEAQQDKSGLPNDRFSAERPEGSISTLTIQRTEQRDSAMYRCASSDRRGAEAFFGQGTRLTVV.

The rearrangement joins TRBV29-1 to TRBJ1-1; D possibly corresponds to TRBD1 (6 bases). Germline V gene data show CDR1 as SQVTM and CDR2 as ANQGSEA. The V end was cut by 7 bases, the J end by 3 bases, with 9 bases between. The CDR3 loop spans 11 amino acids. CDR3 bases: TGCAGCGGGACAGTGTACACTGAAGCTTTCTTT. This codes for CSGTVYTEAFF.

Only a few counts were recorded for this clonotype. V gene TRBV19 combines with J gene TRBJ2-3; D is ambiguous. The V gene's germline CDR1 is LNHDA and CDR2 SQIVND (reference sequence). Trimming stripped 6 bases from V and 1 base from J, with 8 bases between. This CDR3 has 13 residues. CDR3 amino acids: CASRIQGTDTQYF. The DNA of the CDR3 is TGTGCCAGTAGGATTCAGGGCACAGATACGCAGTATTTT.

This clonotype showed up many times. J is TRBJ2-1 and V is TRBV7-8; D remains unclear. The CDR3 sequence is 16 residues long. The V and J ends lost 0 bases and 6 bases respectively, with 15 bases between them. Germline CDR1 reads SGHVS; CDR2 reads FQNEAQ. The CDR3 loop is CASSLAGDAYFNEQFF. DNA of the CDR3: TGTGCCAGCAGCTTAGCGGGCGACGCGTATTTCAATGAGCAGTTCTTC.

This clonotype was detected only a few times. This chain joins TRBV4-1 and TRBJ1-1, with D possibly being TRBD1 (5 bases). CDR3 length: 16 residues. Germline assignment: CDR1 MGHRA and CDR2 YSYEKL. The V end was cut by 0 bases, the J end by 4 bases, with 15 bases between. Written as DNA, the CDR3 is TGCGCCAGCAGCCAAGACGGCTCTCTAAGGGGCACTGAAGCTTTCTTT. The encoded protein is CASSQDGSLRGTEAFF.

This clonotype was seen ten or more times. The chain carries TRBV6-1 and TRBJ2-6; D gene ambiguous. Germline V gives CDR1 MNHNS, CDR2 SASEGT. There are 17 residues in the CDR3. The ends were cut back, 5 bases at V and 0 bases at J, with 14 bases in the middle. The CDR3: CASSSDISASGANVLTF. The CDR3 bases are TGTGCCAGCAGTTCTGATATCTCCGCCTCTGGGGCCAACGTCCTGACTTTC.

In its sample, this clonotype was seen a few times. The rearrangement links TRBV19 to TRBJ2-5; 9 bases are a match to TRBD2. CDR1 is LNHDA, CDR2 SQIVND, per germline (reference sequence). With V trimmed by 4 bases and J by 5 bases, 8 bases remained unmatched. The CDR3 spans 15 residues. CDR3 DNA sequence: TGTGCCAGTAGTACGGGACTAGCCGGGGAGGAGACCCAGTACTTC. This translates into CASSTGLAGEETQYF. Full variable domain (missing parts from reference TRBV19 and TRBJ2-5): DGGITQSPKYLFRKEGQNVTLSCEQNLNHDAMYWYRQDPGQGLRLIYYSQIVNDFQKGDIAEGYSVSREKKESFPLTVTSAQKNPTAFYLCASSTGLAGEETQYFGPGTRLLVL.

Only a few counts were recorded for this clonotype. The chain joins TRBV5-4 to TRBJ2-1, with a tentative D call TRBD2 (7 bases). The CDR3 is 16 residues long. Trimming took off 3 bases at V and 6 bases at J, with 19 bases between the two ends. CDR1 and CDR2 (germline): SGHNT, YYREEE (reference sequence). As DNA, the CDR3 is TGTGCCAGCAGCTGGGGATTCGGGGGGCCAGGCAATGAGCAGTTCTTC. Amino acid sequence: CASSWGFGGPGNEQFF.

CDR3 sequence reads: CATTARTGGYNEQFF. The CDR3 bases are TGTGCCACCACCGCGAGGACAGGGGGCTACAATGAGCAGTTCTTC. This rearrangement joins TRBV15 to TRBJ2-1; TRBD1 matches at 10 bases. Germline V CDR1 and CDR2: LNHNV, YYDKDF (reference sequence). Trimming at V came to 7 bases and at J to 3 bases, leaving 6 bases not matched to a gene. This CDR3 region has 15 residues.

This clonotype came up a few times. The chain recombines TRBV7-9 with TRBJ2-7; TRBD1 might be the D (5 bases). Trimming stripped 5 bases from V and 3 bases from J, with 14 bases between. This CDR3 comprises 14 residues. The germline V gene encodes CDR1 SEHNR and CDR2 FQNEAQ (reference sequence). DNA of the CDR3: TGTGCCAGCAGCCAAGGACAACCTAACTACGAGCAGTACTTC. It codes for CASSQGQPNYEQYF. Using reference TRBV7-9 and TRBJ2-7 for the parts outside the CDR3, the full variable domain is DTGVSQNPRHKITKRGQNVTFRCDPISEHNRLYWYRQTLGQGPEFLTYFQNEAQLEKSRLLSDRFSAERPKGSFSTLEIQRTEQGDSAMYLCASSQGQPNYEQYFGPGTRLTVT.

The table lists this clonotype with many counts. V gene TRBV5-6 combines with J gene TRBJ2-7; tentatively, D is TRBD1 or TRBD2 (6 bases each). This CDR3 is built from 16 residues. In germline, CDR1 is SGHDT, CDR2 YYEEEE. V was trimmed by 1 base and J by 7 bases, leaving 21 bases between them. The DNA of the CDR3 is TGTGCCAGCAGCTTGAACCGGGGGCCGGAGTATCGGGAGCAGTACTTC. It translates to CASSLNRGPEYREQYF.

With regard to this clonotype: One junction end disagrees with the germline gene, perhaps due to a read error. The rearrangement links TRBV7-7 to TRBJ2-5; TRBD2 aligns across 7 bases. Germline assignment: CDR1 SSHAT and CDR2 FNYEAQ (reference sequence). CDR3 length: 15 amino acids. The CDR3 DNA follows: TGTGCTAGCAGCTTAGGGACTACGTACCAAGAGACCCAGTACTTC. Protein product: CASSLGTTYQETQYF.

The chain recombines TRBV12-3 or TRBV12-4 with TRBJ1-1; a weak D match, TRBD1 (6 bases). The CDR3 extends over 15 amino acids. Trimming took 3 bases from V and 3 from J, leaving 14 bases between them. The CDR3 here is CASSFWPGEDTEAFF. The CDR3 nucleotides are TGTGCCAGCAGTTTTTGGCCAGGGGAGGACACTGAAGCTTTCTTT.

A few counts support this clonotype. V is TRBV19 and J is TRBJ2-2; possibly TRBD1 for D (6 bases). This CDR3 is built from 14 residues. Germline V gene sequence: CDR1 LNHDA, CDR2 SQIVND (reference sequence). The V end lost 5 bases, the J end lost 6 bases, and 13 bases lay between the germline ends. CDR3 loop: CASSPPGASGELFF. In DNA form, the CDR3 reads TGTGCCAGTAGTCCCCCAGGGGCGTCCGGGGAGCTGTTTTTT. Supplemented by reference TRBV19 and TRBJ2-2, the full variable domain reads DGGITQSPKYLFRKEGQNVTLSCEQNLNHDAMYWYRQDPGQGLRLIYYSQIVNDFQKGDIAEGYSVSREKKESFPLTVTSAQKNPTAFYLCASSPPGASGELFFGEGSRLTVL.

The V call is TRBV6-2 or TRBV6-3, the J call TRBJ2-1, with 11 bases aligning to TRBD2. CDR1 MNHEY and CDR2 SVGEGT come from the germline V gene. J gave up 6 bases and V 5 bases, and 3 bases lay outside the gene matches. CDR3 length: 14 amino acids. CDR3 region: CASSAGLAVNEQFF. CDR3 DNA: TGTGCCAGCAGTGCGGGACTAGCGGTCAATGAGCAGTTCTTC.

There are a few counts of this clonotype. The chain is built from TRBV12-3 or TRBV12-4 and TRBJ2-2; 9 bases line up with TRBD2. The J segment lost 6 bases and the V segment lost 3 bases, leaving 5 bases of the junction unmatched. The CDR3 runs to 15 residues. DNA of the CDR3: TGTGCCAGCAGTTTTAAGGGACTAGCTTCCGGGGAGCTGTTTTTT. Its translation: CASSFKGLASGELFF.

This clonotype has a handful of counts. This chain connects TRBV6-5 to TRBJ2-2; D uncertain. The CDR3 is 14 residues long. Germline assignment: CDR1 MNHEY and CDR2 SVGAGI. Trimming removed 0 bases from V and 4 bases from J, with 6 bases in between. The CDR3 here is CASSYSGTTGELFF. The DNA of the CDR3 is TGTGCCAGCAGTTACTCCGGAACCACCGGGGAGCTGTTTTTT.

This chain connects TRBV20-1 to TRBJ2-7; D remains unclear. CDR1 is DFQATT and CDR2 is SNEGSKA in the germline V gene (reference sequence). The ends were cut back, 6 bases at V and 5 bases at J, with 11 bases in the middle. The CDR3 runs 11 residues. CDR3 residues: CSAPRGHEQYF. CDR3 in DNA: TGCAGTGCCCCCCGTGGGCACGAGCAGTACTTC.